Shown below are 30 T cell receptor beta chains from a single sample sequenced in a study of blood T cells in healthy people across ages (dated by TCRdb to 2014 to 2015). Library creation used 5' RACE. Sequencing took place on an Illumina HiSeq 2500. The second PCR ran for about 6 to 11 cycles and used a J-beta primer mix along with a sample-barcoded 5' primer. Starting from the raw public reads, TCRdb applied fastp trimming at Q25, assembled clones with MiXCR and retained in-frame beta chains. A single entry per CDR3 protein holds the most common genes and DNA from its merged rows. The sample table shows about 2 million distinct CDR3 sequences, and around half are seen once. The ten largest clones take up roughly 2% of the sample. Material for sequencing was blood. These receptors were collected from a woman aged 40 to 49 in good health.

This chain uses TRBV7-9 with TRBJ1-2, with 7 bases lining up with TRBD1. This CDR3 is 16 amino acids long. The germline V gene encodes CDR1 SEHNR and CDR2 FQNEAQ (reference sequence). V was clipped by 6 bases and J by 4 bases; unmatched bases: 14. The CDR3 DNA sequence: TGTGCCAGCAGTTCGAAGGGGGCCTCGGAGGGCTATGGCTACACCTTC. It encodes CASSSKGASEGYGYTF.

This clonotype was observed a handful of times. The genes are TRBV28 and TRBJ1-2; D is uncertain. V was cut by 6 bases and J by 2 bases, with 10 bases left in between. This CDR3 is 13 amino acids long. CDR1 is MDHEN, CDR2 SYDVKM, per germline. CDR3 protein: CASRTLGNYGYTF. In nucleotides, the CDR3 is TGTGCCAGCAGGACTCTGGGCAACTATGGCTACACCTTC.

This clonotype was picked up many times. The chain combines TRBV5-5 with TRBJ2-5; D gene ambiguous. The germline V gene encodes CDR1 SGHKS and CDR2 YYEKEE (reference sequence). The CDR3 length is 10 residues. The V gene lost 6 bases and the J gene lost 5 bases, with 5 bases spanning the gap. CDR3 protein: CASIGETQYF. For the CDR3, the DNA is TGTGCCAGCATTGGGGAGACCCAGTACTTC.

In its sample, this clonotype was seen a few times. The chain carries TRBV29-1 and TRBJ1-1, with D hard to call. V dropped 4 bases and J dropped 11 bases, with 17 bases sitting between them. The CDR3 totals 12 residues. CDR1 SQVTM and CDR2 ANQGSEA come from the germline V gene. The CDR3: CSVVWSQPPAFF. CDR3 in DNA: TGCAGCGTTGTTTGGTCCCAACCTCCGGCTTTCTTT. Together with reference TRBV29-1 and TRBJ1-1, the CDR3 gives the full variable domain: SAVISQKPSRDICQRGTSLTIQCQVDSQVTMMFWYRQQPGQSLTLIATANQGSEATYESGFVIDKFPISRPNLTFSTLTVSNMSPEDSSIYLCSVVWSQPPAFFGQGTRLTVV.

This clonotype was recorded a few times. The CDR3 here is CSAIGLAGGAQETQYF. CDR3 nucleotide sequence: TGCAGTGCTATCGGACTAGCGGGGGGTGCTCAAGAGACCCAGTACTTC. The chain couples TRBV20-1 to TRBJ2-5; the match to TRBD2 covers 14 bases. The CDR3 totals 16 residues. V trimming: 4 bases; J trimming: 2 bases; junction bases outside the gene matches: 6. Germline-derived CDR1 and CDR2 are DFQATT and SNEGSKA (reference sequence).

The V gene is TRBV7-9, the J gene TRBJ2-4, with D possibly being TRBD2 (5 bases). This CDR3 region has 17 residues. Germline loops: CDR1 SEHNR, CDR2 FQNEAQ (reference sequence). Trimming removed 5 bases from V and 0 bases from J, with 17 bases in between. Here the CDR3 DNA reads TGTGCCAGCAGCCCTCTAGCAGACCCTCTAGCCAAAAACATTCAGTACTTC. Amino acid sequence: CASSPLADPLAKNIQYF.

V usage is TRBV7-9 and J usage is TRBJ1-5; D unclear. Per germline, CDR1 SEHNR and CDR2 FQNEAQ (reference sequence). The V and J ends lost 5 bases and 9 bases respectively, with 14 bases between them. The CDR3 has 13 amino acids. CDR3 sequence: CASSADGLRPQHF. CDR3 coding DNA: TGTGCCAGCAGCGCGGACGGCCTTCGGCCCCAGCATTTT.

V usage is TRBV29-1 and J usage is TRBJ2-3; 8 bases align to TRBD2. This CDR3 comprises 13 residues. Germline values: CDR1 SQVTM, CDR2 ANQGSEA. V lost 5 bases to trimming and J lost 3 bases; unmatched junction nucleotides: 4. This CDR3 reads CSVRGGLTDTQYF. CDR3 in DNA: TGCAGCGTTCGGGGGGGCCTGACAGATACGCAGTATTTT.

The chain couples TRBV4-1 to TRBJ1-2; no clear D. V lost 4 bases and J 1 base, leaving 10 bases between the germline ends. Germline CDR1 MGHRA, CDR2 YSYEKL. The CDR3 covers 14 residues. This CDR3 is CASSPRSDNYGYTF. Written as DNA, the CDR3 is TGCGCCAGCAGCCCACGCAGTGATAACTATGGCTACACCTTC.

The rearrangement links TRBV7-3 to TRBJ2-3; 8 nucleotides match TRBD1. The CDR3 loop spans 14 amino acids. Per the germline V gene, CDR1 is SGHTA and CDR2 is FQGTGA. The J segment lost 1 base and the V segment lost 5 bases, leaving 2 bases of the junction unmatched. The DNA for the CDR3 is TGTGCCAGCAGCATGACAGGGGGCACAGATACGCAGTATTTT. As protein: CASSMTGGTDTQYF.

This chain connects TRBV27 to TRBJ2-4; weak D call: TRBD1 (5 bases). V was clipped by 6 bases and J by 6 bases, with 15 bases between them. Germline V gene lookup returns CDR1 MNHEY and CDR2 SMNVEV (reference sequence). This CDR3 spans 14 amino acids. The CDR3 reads CASSLTGTLNIQYF. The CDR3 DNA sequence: TGTGCCAGCAGCCTTACAGGAACCCTAAACATTCAGTACTTC.

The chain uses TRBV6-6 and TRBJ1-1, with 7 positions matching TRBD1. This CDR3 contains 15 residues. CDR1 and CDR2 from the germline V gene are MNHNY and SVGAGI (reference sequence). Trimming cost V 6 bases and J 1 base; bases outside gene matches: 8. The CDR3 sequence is CASRRQGVGNTEAFF. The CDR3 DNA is TGTGCCAGCAGGAGACAGGGAGTAGGGAACACTGAAGCTTTCTTT.

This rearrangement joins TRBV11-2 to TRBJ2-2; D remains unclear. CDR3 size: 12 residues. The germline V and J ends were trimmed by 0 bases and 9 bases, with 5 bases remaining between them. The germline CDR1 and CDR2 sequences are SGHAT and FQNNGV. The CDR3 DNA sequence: TGTGCCAGCAGCTTAGAGCCACGGGAGCTGTTTTTT. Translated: CASSLEPRELFF.

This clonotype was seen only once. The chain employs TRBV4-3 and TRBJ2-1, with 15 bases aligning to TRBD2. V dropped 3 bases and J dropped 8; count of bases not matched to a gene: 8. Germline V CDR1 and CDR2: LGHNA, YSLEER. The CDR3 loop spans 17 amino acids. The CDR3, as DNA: TGCGCCAGCAGCCAGGGACTAGCGGGGGGAACGCCCGATGAGCAGTTCTTC. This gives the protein CASSQGLAGGTPDEQFF.

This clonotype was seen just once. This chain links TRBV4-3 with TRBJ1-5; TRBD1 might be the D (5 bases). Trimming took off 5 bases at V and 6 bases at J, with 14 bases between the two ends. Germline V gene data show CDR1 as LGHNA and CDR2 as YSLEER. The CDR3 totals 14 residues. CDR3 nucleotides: TGCGCCAGCAGCACCATTACCGGGACTCAGCCCCAGCATTTT. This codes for CASSTITGTQPQHF.

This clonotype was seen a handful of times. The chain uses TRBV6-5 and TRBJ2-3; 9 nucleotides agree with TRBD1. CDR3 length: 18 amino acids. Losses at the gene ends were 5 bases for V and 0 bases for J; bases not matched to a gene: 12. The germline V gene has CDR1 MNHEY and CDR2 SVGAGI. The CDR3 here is CASSHTLLGQGSTDTQYF. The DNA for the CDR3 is TGTGCCAGCAGTCACACCCTTCTGGGACAGGGTAGCACAGATACGCAGTATTTT.

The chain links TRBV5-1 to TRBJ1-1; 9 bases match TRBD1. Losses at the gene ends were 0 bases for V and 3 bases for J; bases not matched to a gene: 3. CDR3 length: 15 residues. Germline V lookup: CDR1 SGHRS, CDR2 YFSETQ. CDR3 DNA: TGCGCCAGCAGCTTGGAGGGACAGGGACACACTGAAGCTTTCTTT. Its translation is CASSLEGQGHTEAFF.

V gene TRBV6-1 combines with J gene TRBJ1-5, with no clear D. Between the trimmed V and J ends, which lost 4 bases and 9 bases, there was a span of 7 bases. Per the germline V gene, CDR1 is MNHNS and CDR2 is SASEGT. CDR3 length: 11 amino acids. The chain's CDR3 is CASSAYGPQHF. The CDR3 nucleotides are TGTGCCAGCAGTGCGTATGGGCCCCAGCATTTT.

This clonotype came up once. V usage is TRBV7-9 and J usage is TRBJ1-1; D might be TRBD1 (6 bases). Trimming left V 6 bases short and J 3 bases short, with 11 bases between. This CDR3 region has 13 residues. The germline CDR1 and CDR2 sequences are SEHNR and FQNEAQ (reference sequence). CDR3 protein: CASRAGVDTEAFF. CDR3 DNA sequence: TGTGCCAGCAGGGCAGGGGTGGACACTGAAGCTTTCTTT.

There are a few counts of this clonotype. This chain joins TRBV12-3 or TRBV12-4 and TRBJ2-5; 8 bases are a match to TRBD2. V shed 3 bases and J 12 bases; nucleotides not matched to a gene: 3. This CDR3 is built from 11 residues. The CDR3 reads CASSFGGGKYF. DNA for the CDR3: TGTGCCAGCAGTTTCGGGGGGGGAAAGTACTTC.

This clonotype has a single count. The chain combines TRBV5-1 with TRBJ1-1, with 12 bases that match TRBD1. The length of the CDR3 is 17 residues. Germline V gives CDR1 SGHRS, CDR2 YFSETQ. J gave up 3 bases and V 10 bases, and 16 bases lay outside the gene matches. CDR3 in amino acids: CASLPGTGGPEDTEAFF. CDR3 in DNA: TGCGCCTCGCTTCCCGGGACAGGGGGCCCGGAGGACACTGAAGCTTTCTTT.

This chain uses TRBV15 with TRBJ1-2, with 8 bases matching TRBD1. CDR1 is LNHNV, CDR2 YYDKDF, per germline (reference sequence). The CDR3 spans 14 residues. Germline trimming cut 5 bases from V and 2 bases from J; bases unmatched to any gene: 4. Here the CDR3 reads CATSRGQVNYGYTF. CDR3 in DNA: TGTGCCACCAGCCGGGGACAGGTGAACTATGGCTACACCTTC.

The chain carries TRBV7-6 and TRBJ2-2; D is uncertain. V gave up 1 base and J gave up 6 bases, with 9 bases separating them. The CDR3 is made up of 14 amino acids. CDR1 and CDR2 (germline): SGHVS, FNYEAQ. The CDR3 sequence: CASSLGQNPGELFF. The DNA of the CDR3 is TGTGCCAGCAGCTTAGGTCAGAATCCCGGGGAGCTGTTTTTT.

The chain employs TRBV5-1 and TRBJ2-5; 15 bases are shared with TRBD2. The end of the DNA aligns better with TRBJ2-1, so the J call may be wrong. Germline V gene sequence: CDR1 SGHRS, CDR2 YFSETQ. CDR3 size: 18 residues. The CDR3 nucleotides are TGCGCCAGCAGCAGAGGGACTAGCGGGGGGTTCCCACAAGAGACCCAGTTCTTC. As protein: CASSRGTSGGFPQETQFF.

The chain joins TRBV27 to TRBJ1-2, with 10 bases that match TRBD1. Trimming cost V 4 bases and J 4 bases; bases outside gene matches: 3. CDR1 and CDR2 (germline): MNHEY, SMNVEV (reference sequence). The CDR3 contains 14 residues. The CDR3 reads CASSSGQGIYGYTF. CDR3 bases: TGTGCCAGCAGTTCGGGACAGGGGATCTATGGCTACACCTTC.

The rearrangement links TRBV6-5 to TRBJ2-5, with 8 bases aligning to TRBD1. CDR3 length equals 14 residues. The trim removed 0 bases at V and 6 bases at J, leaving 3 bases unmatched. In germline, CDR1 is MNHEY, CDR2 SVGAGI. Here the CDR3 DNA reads TGTGCCAGCAGTTACTCGACAGGGGAGAAGACCCAGTACTTC. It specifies CASSYSTGEKTQYF.

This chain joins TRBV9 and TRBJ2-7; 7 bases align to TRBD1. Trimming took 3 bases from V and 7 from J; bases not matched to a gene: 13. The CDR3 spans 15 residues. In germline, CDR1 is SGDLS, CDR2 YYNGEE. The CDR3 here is CASSEAMTGLYEQYF. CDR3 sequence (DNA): TGTGCCAGCAGCGAGGCGATGACAGGGTTGTATGAGCAGTACTTC. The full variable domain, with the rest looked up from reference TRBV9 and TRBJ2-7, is DSGVTQTPKHLITATGQRVTLRCSPRSGDLSVYWYQQSLDQGLQFLIQYYNGEERAKGNILERFSAQQFPDLHSELNLSSLELGDSALYFCASSEAMTGLYEQYFGPGTRLTVT.

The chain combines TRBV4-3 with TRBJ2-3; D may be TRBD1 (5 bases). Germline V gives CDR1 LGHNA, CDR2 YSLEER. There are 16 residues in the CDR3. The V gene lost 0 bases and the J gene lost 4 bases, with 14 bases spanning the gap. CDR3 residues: CASSQEGPGRPDTQYF. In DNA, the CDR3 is TGCGCCAGCAGCCAAGAAGGGCCAGGGCGTCCAGATACGCAGTATTTT.

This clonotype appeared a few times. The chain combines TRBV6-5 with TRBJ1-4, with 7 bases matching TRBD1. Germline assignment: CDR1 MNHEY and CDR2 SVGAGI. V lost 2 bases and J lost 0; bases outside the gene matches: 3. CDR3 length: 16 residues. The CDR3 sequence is CASSYRGTATNEKLFF. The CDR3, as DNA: TGTGCCAGCAGTTACAGGGGGACAGCAACTAATGAAAAACTGTTTTTT.

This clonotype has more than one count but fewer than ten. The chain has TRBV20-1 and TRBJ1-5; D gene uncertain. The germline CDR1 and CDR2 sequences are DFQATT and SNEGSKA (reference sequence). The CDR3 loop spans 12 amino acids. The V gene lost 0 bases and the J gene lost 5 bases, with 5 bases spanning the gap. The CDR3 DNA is TGCAGTGCTAGAGATTGGGATCAGCCCCAGCATTTT. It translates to CSARDWDQPQHF.